The clone carrying this T cell receptor (beta chain) was observed at least ten times. The data originate from a study of regulatory T cells in long-lasting Graves disease. Time point noted: newly diagnosed GD, antithyroid drugs for less than 3 months. PBMC-derived RNA was used for the TCR library. Arm-PCR of CDR3 regions and iRepertoire HTBI primers were used to build TCR beta libraries. TCRdb re-analysed the multiplex PCR reads in MiXCR, keeping a single row per CDR3 protein. This sample has around 400,000 distinct CDR3 sequences, with 14% to 15% found just once. The CDR3 loop spans 15 amino acids. The V end lost 2 bases, the J end lost 4 bases, and 13 bases lay between the germline ends. The germline V gene has CDR1 SGHDT and CDR2 YYEEEE. In addition, the sample was reused for a study of T cells in Graves' hyperthyroidism and ophthalmopathy. That report notes: Blood held most thyroid clonotypes expanded above 0.001 frequency.

The sequencing here drew on peripheral blood mononuclear cells (PBMCs), taken at new diagnosis, from a patient treated with antithyroid drugs. The V and J genes are TRBV5-6 and TRBJ2-1; possibly TRBD1 for D (7 bases). The source is a middle-aged woman with Graves disease. Written as DNA, the CDR3 is TGTGCCAGCAGCTTTCAGGGGGGATCATACAATGAGCAGTTCTTC. Encoded protein: CASSFQGGSYNEQFF.